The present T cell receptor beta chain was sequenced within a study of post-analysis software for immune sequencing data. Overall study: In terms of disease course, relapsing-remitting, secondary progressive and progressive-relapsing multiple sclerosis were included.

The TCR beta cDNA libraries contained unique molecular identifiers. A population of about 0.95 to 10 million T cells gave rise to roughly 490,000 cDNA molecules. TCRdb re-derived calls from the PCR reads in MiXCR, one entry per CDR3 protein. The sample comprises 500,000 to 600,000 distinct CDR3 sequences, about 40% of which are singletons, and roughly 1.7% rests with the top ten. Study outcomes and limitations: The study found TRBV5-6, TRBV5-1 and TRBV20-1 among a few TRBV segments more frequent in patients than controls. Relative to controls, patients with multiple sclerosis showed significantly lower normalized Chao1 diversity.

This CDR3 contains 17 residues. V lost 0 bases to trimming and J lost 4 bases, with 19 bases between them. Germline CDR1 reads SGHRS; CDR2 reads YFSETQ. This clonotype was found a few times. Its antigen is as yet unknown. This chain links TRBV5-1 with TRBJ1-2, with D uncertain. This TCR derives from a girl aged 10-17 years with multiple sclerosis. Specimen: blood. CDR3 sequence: CASSLEVAGPLSYGYTF. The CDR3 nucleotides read TGCGCCAGCAGCTTGGAAGTAGCGGGCCCTCTCTCCTATGGCTACACCTTC.